This T cell receptor (beta chain) was sequenced in a study of identical twins. TCRdb fed the 5' RACE reads into MiXCR, producing one record per CDR3 protein. The table shows a few hundred thousand distinct CDR3 sequences, with roughly 15% occurring only once. Whole-study findings and limits: Invariant cells of the MAIT and iNKT types might have partly distorted the zero-insertion analyses. Memory repertoires lacked the insertion deficit that abundant cord blood beta clonotypes showed.

A note on this clonotype: Its specificity is unknown.

These same data were also listed under a study on yellow fever vaccine responses in identical twins.

Sequencing input: CD4+ T cells sorted from blood. The clonotype originates from a woman between 18 and 29 years old in good health.

The chain's CDR3 is CASSFGGAQETQYF. Written as DNA, the CDR3 is TGTGCCAGCAGTTTTGGGGGAGCCCAAGAGACCCAGTACTTC. The chain recombines TRBV28 with TRBJ2-5; D tentatively fits TRBD1 or TRBD2 (5 bases each). Germline V gene sequence: CDR1 MDHEN, CDR2 SYDVKM. Trimming pared 3 bases from V and 1 base from J, leaving 9 bases between. The CDR3 loop spans 14 amino acids. The full variable domain, completed using reference TRBV28 and TRBJ2-5, is DVKVTQSSRYLVKRTGEKVFLECVQDMDHENMFWYRQDPGLGLRLIYFSYDVKMKEKGDIPEGYSVSREKKERFSLILESASTNQTSMYLCASSFGGAQETQYFGPGTRLLVL.